What follows are 13 T cell receptor beta chains derived from one specimen sequenced in a study of blood T cells in healthy people across ages. Primers used in a second PCR of roughly 7 to 12 cycles were a sample-barcoded 5' primer and a J-beta primer mix. TCRdb reprocessed the 5' RACE reads via MiXCR and lists one record per CDR3 protein. The sample contains over a million distinct CDR3 sequences, around 39% of which appear only once. The sample comprised blood. The receptor source for this set is a woman aged 18-29 years in good health.

The chain has TRBV20-1 and TRBJ1-2; TRBD1 might be the D (5 bases). CDR3 size: 13 residues. V lost 6 bases and J 7 bases, leaving 18 bases between the germline ends. Germline V CDR1 and CDR2: DFQATT, SNEGSKA (reference sequence). CDR3 region: CSAGTSDTAGYTF. The CDR3 DNA sequence: TGCAGTGCCGGGACTTCCGACACTGCTGGCTACACCTTC.

CDR3 in amino acids: CASSPSPQGAHGYTF. CDR3 DNA: TGTGCCAGCAGTCCCTCCCCGCAGGGGGCTCATGGCTACACCTTC. This sequence joins TRBV27 and TRBJ1-2; TRBD1 agrees at 8 bases. The CDR3 is 15 amino acids. Trimming removed 5 bases from V and 6 bases from J; junction bases left unmatched: 11. Germline CDR1 reads MNHEY; CDR2 reads SMNVEV (reference sequence).

The chain joins TRBV28 to TRBJ2-3, with TRBD2 matching over 13 bases. V trimming: 8 bases; J trimming: 0 bases; junction bases outside the gene matches: 5. The CDR3 covers 16 residues. Germline V gene sequence: CDR1 MDHEN, CDR2 SYDVKM. Written as DNA, the CDR3 is TGTGCCAGCGGGACTAGCGGGGTCTATAGCACAGATACGCAGTATTTT. This encodes CASGTSGVYSTDTQYF.

V gene TRBV20-1 combines with J gene TRBJ1-6, with D perhaps matching TRBD1 (5 bases). Germline values: CDR1 DFQATT, CDR2 SNEGSKA (reference sequence). V gave up 6 bases and J gave up 6 bases, with 15 bases separating them. The CDR3 consists of 14 residues. The CDR3 loop reads CSATAGTANSPLHF. In DNA, the CDR3 is TGCAGTGCCACGGCCGGGACGGCTAATTCACCCCTCCACTTT.

This clonotype has more than one count but fewer than ten. CDR3 coding DNA: TGTGCCAGCAGTTACTCGCCCAGCGGGGGCGGCACCGGGGAGCTGTTTTTT. It specifies CASSYSPSGGGTGELFF. V gene TRBV6-5 combines with J gene TRBJ2-2, with 8 positions matching TRBD2. Germline CDR1 is MNHEY and CDR2 is SVGAGI. Trimming at V came to 0 bases and at J to 4 bases, leaving 7 bases not matched to a gene. The CDR3 covers 17 residues.

This clonotype was detected only a few times. The chain recombines TRBV11-2 with TRBJ2-1; the D call may be TRBD1 or TRBD2 (5 bases each). CDR3 length: 15 amino acids. Germline CDR1 SGHAT, CDR2 FQNNGV. V lost 7 bases and J lost 2, with 15 bases in between. CDR3 DNA: TGTGCCAGCATCGTCGGGACCGTAACCTACAATGAGCAGTTCTTC. Translated, it gives CASIVGTVTYNEQFF.

The chain links TRBV25-1 to TRBJ1-1; a weak D match, TRBD1 (5 bases). The length of the CDR3 is 17 residues. V was pared by 4 bases and J by 5 bases, with 23 bases between. From germline, CDR1 is MGHDK and CDR2 SYGVNS. CDR3 in amino acids: CASSAYEGGGFRTEAFF. The CDR3 DNA reads as TGTGCCAGCAGTGCATATGAGGGTGGGGGGTTTAGGACTGAAGCTTTCTTT.

The rearrangement uses TRBV7-3 and TRBJ2-3, with D tentatively TRBD1 or TRBD2 (5 bases each). Germline lookup yields CDR1 SGHTA and CDR2 FQGTGA. This CDR3 has 14 amino acids. V was trimmed by 2 bases and J by 5 bases, leaving 11 bases between them. CDR3 coding DNA: TGTGCCAGCAGCTTAGGGGGTCCCGAAGATACGCAGTATTTT. Its protein product is CASSLGGPEDTQYF.

The chain recombines TRBV6-8 with TRBJ2-3; 10 bases fit TRBD2. CDR1 and CDR2 from the germline V gene are MNHGY and SAAAGT. This CDR3 is 20 amino acids long. After removal of 0 bases from V and 1 base from J, the junction contained 13 bases not matched to a gene. CDR3: CASSYSQWKREGRGTDTQYF. CDR3 sequence (DNA): TGTGCCAGCAGTTACTCCCAATGGAAGCGGGAGGGCCGCGGCACAGATACGCAGTATTTT.

V usage is TRBV6-6 and J usage is TRBJ2-2; 9 bases are a match to TRBD1. The CDR3 loop spans 15 amino acids. V trimming: 1 base; J trimming: 5 bases; junction bases outside the gene matches: 2. CDR1 and CDR2 (germline): MNHNY, SVGAGI (reference sequence). DNA for the CDR3: TGTGCCAGCAGTTACTTGACAGGGGGGACCGGGGAGCTGTTTTTT. Its protein product is CASSYLTGGTGELFF.

The V call is TRBV20-1, the J call TRBJ2-1, with D possibly being TRBD2 (5 bases). Trimming removed 6 bases from V and 2 bases from J, with 17 bases in between. Germline V gene lookup returns CDR1 DFQATT and CDR2 SNEGSKA (reference sequence). The CDR3 has 15 residues. CDR3 nucleotides: TGCAGTGCCAGACCTCCCGAGGGTGCCTACAATGAGCAGTTCTTC. Its translation: CSARPPEGAYNEQFF.

The V call is TRBV20-1, the J call TRBJ1-5; D is undetermined. Germline assignment: CDR1 DFQATT and CDR2 SNEGSKA (reference sequence). The CDR3 covers 16 residues. The V end lost 6 bases, the J end lost 0 bases, and 18 bases lay between the germline ends. The CDR3 nucleotides are TGCAGTGCCACATCGATGACACCATATAGCAATCAGCCCCAGCATTTT. Translating gives CSATSMTPYSNQPQHF.

The chain carries TRBV13 and TRBJ2-7; D is uncertain. With 7 bases removed from V and 5 bases from J, the gap between germline ends came to 12 bases. The germline CDR1 and CDR2 sequences are PRHDT and FYEKMQ (reference sequence). CDR3 length: 12 residues. The CDR3 region is CASKRIGDEQYF. The CDR3 nucleotides read TGTGCCAGCAAAAGAATCGGCGACGAGCAGTACTTC.